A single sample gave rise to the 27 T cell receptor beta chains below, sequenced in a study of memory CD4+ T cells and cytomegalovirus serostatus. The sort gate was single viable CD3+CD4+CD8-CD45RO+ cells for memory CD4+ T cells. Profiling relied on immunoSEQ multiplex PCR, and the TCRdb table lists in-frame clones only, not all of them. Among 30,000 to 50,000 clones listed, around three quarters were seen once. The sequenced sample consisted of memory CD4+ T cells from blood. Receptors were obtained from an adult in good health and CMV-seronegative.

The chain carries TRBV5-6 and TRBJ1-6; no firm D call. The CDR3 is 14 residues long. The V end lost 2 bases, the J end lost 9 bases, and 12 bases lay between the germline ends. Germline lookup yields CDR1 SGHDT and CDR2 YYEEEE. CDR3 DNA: TGTGCCAGCAGCTTCCGGGCCAAGGGTTCACCCCTCCACTTT. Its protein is CASSFRAKGSPLHF.

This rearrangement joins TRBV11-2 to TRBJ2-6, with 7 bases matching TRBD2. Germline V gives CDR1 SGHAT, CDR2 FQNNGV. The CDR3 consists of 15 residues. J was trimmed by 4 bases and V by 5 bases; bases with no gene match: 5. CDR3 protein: CASSQSGAGANVLTF. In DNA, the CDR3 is TGTGCCAGCAGCCAAAGCGGGGCCGGGGCCAACGTCCTGACTTTC.

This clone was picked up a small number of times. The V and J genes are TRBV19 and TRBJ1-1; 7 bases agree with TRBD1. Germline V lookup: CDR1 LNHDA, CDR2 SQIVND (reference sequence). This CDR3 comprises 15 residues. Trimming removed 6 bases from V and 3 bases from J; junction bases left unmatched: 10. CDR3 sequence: CASSVRQGLHTEAFF. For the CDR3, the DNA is TGTGCCAGTAGCGTACGACAGGGATTACACACTGAAGCTTTCTTT.

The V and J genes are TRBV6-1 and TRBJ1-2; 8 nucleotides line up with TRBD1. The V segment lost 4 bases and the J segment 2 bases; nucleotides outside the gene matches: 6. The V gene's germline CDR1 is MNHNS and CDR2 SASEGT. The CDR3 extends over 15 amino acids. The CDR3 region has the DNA TGTGCCAGCAGTGTTTCCAGGGGGCCAAACTATGGCTACACCTTC. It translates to CASSVSRGPNYGYTF.

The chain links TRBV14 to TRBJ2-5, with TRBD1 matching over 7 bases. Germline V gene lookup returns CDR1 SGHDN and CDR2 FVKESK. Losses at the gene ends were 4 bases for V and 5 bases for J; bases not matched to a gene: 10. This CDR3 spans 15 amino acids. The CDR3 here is CASSRIGTGVETQYF. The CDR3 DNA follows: TGTGCCAGCAGCCGAATAGGAACAGGGGTCGAGACCCAGTACTTC.

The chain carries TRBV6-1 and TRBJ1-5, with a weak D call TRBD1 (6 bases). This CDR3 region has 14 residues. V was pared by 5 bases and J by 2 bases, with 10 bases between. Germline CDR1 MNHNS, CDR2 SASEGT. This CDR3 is CASSTRQGNQPQHF. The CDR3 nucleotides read TGTGCCAGCAGTACACGACAGGGCAATCAGCCCCAGCATTTT.

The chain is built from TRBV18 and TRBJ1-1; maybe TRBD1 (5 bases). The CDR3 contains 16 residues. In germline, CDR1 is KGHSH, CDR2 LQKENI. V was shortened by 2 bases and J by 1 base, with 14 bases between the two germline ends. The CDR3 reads CASSPFWAGPNTEAFF. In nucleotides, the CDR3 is TGTGCCAGCTCACCATTTTGGGCAGGGCCGAACACTGAAGCTTTCTTT.

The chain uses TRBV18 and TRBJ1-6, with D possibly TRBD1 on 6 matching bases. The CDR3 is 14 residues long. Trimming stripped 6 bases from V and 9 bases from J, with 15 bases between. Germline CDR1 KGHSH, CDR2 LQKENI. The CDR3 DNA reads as TGTGCCAGCTCGAAGGGGGATACGGGTTCACCCCTCCACTTT. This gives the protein CASSKGDTGSPLHF.

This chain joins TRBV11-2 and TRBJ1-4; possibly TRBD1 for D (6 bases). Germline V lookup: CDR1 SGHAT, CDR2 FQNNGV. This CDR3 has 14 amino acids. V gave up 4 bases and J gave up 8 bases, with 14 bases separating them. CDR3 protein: CASSSRGGGEKLFF. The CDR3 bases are TGTGCCAGCAGCTCCCGAGGGGGTGGAGAAAAACTGTTTTTT.

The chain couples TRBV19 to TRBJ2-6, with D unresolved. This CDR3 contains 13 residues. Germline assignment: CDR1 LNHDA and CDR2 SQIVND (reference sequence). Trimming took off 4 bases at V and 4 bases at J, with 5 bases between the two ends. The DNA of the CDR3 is TGTGCCAGTAGTACCTCAGGGGCCAACGTCCTGACTTTC. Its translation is CASSTSGANVLTF.

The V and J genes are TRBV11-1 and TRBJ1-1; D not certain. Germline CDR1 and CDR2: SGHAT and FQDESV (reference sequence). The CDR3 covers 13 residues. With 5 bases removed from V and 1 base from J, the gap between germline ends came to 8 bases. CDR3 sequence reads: CASSSQTNTEAFF. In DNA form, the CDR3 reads TGTGCCAGCAGCAGTCAAACGAACACTGAAGCTTTCTTT.

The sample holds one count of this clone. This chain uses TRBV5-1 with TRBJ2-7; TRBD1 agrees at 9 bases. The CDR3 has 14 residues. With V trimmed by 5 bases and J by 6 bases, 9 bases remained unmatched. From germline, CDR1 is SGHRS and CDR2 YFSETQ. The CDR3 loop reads CASSTTGGGGEQYF. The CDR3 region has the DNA TGCGCCAGCAGTACCACAGGGGGCGGCGGCGAGCAGTACTTC.

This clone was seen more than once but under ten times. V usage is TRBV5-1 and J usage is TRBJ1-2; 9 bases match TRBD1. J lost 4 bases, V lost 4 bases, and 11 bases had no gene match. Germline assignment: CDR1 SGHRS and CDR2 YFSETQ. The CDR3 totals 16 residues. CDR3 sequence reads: CASSLNVKGQGYGYTF. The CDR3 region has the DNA TGCGCCAGCAGCCTAAACGTTAAGGGACAGGGCTATGGCTACACCTTC. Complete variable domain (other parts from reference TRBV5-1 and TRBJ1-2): KAGVTQTPRYLIKTRGQQVTLSCSPISGHRSVSWYQQTPGQGLQFLFEYFSETQRNKGNFPGRFSGRQFSNSRSEMNVSTLELGDSALYLCASSLNVKGQGYGYTFGSGTRLTVV.

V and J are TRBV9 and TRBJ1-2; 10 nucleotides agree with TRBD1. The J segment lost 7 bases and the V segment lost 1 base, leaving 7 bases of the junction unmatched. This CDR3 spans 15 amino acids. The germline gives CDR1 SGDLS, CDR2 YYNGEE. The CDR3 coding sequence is TGTGCCAGCAGCGTAACCGGGACAGGGGCATTTGGCTACACCTTC. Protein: CASSVTGTGAFGYTF.

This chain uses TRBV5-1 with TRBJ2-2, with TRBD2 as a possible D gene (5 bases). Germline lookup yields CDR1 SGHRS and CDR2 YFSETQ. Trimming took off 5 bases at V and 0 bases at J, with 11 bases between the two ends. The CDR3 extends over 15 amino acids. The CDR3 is CASRMGSSNTGELFF. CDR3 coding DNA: TGCGCCAGCAGAATGGGGAGCTCGAACACCGGGGAGCTGTTTTTT.

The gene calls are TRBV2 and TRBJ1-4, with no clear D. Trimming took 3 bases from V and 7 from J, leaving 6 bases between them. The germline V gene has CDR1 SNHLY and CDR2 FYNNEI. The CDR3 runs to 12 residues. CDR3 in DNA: TGTGCCAGCAGTGATAGGGCTGAAAAACTGTTTTTT. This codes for CASSDRAEKLFF.

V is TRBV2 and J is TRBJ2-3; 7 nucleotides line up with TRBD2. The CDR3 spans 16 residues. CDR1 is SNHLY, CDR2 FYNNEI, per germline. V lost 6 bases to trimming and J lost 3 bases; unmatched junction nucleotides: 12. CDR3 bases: TGTGCCAGCAGGAAAACGGACATGGGGGGGACAGATACGCAGTATTTT. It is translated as CASRKTDMGGTDTQYF.

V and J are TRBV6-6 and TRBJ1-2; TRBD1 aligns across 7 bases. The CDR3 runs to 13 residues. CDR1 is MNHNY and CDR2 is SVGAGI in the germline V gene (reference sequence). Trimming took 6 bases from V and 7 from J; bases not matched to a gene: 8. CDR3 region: CASSKLTGFGYTF. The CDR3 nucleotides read TGTGCCAGCAGCAAACTGACAGGGTTTGGCTACACCTTC.

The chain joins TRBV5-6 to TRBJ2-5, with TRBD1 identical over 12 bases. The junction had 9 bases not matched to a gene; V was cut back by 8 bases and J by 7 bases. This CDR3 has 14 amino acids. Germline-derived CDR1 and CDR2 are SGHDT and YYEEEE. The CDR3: CASNPGQGARTQYF. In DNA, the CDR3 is TGTGCCAGTAATCCGGGACAGGGGGCTCGGACCCAGTACTTC.

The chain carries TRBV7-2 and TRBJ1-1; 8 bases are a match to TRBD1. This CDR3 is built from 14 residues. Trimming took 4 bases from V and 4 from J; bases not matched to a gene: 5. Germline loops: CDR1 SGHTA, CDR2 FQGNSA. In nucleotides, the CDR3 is TGTGCCAGCAGCTCGTACAGGGGGGCCACTGAAGCTTTCTTT. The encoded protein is CASSSYRGATEAFF.

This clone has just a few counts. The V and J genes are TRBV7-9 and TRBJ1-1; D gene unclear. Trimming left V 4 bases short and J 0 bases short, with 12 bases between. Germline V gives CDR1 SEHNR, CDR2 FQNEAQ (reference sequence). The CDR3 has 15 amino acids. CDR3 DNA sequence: TGTGCCAGCAGCTCCGGACGGGTATTGAACACTGAAGCTTTCTTT. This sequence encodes CASSSGRVLNTEAFF.

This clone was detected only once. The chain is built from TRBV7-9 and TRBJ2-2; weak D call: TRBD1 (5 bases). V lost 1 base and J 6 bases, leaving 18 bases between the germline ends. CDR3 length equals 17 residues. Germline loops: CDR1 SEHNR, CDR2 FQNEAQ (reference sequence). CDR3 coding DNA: TGTGCCAGCAGCTTAGAGGCCAAACAGGATCGGCCCGGGGAGCTGTTTTTT. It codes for CASSLEAKQDRPGELFF.

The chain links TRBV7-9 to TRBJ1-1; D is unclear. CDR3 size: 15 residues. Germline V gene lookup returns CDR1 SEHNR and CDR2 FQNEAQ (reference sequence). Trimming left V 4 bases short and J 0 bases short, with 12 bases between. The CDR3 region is CASSYRVFMNTEAFF. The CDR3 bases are TGTGCCAGCAGCTACCGGGTGTTCATGAACACTGAAGCTTTCTTT.

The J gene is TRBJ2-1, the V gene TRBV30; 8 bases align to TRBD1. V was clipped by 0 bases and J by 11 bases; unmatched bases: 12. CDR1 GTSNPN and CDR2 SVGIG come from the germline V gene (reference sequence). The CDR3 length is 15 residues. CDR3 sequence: CAWSVSGTGLFKQFF. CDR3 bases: TGTGCCTGGAGTGTATCGGGGACAGGCCTCTTCAAGCAGTTCTTC.

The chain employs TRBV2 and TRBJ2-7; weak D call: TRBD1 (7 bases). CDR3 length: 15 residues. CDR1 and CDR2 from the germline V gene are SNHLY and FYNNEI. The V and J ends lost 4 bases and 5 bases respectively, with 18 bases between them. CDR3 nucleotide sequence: TGTGCCAGCAGTGCCGGGGGCAGGGGGAGCCACGAGCAGTACTTC. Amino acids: CASSAGGRGSHEQYF.

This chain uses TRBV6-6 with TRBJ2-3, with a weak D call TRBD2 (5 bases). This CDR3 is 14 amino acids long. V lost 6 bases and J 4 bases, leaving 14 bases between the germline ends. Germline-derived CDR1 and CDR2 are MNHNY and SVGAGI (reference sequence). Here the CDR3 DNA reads TGTGCCAGCAGCTCTGGGGTGGAGGCAGATACGCAGTATTTT. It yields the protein CASSSGVEADTQYF.

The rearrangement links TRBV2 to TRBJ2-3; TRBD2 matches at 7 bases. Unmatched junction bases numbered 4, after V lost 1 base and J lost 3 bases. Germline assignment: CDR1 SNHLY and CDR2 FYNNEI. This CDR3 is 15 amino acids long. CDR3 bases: TGTGCCAGCAGTGAAGGAGGGGAGGGGACAGATACGCAGTATTTT. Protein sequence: CASSEGGEGTDTQYF.